One sample yielded the 5 T cell receptor beta chains listed below, sequenced in a study of CD8 T cells in ankylosing spondylitis. TCRdb re-derived calls from the 5' RACE reads in MiXCR, one entry per CDR3 protein. The sample consists of roughly 230,000 distinct CDR3 sequences, about 10% of them appearing once. Sequencing used blood, either unsorted or a sorted T cell fraction (not recorded which). These receptors all stem from a male donor with ankylosing spondylitis or in good health (not recorded which).

In this sample, this clonotype turned up many times. The J gene is TRBJ1-3, the V gene TRBV5-1; D remains ambiguous. CDR3 length: 15 amino acids. V was pared by 4 bases and J by 0 bases, with 11 bases between. Germline assignment: CDR1 SGHRS and CDR2 YFSETQ. The CDR3 protein is CASSPSGSSGNTIYF. The CDR3, as DNA: TGCGCCAGCAGCCCGAGCGGGAGCTCTGGAAACACCATATATTTT.

This chain uses TRBV5-6 with TRBJ2-7; D may be TRBD2 (6 bases). CDR1 SGHDT and CDR2 YYEEEE come from the germline V gene. The V and J ends lost 0 bases and 5 bases respectively, with 12 bases between them. The CDR3 spans 14 residues. In DNA, the CDR3 is TGTGCCAGCAGCTTGGCCGGGAGAAGCGACGAGCAGTACTTC. This sequence encodes CASSLAGRSDEQYF.

This clonotype occurred many times. The rearrangement links TRBV5-4 to TRBJ2-3; D is tentatively TRBD1 or TRBD2 (5 bases each). CDR1 is SGHNT, CDR2 YYREEE, per germline (reference sequence). CDR3 length equals 14 residues. With 4 bases removed from V and 3 bases from J, the gap between germline ends came to 12 bases. For the CDR3, the DNA is TGTGCCAGCAGCCGGGACGGAGGAACAGATACGCAGTATTTT. It is translated as CASSRDGGTDTQYF.

This clonotype was picked up many times. V and J are TRBV12-3 or TRBV12-4 and TRBJ2-7; D uncertain. The CDR3 consists of 15 residues. Deletions cut 5 bases from V and 0 bases from J, with 14 bases between. The CDR3 loop reads CASSPSLEVSYEQYF. CDR3 nucleotides: TGTGCCAGCAGTCCATCCCTCGAGGTCTCCTACGAGCAGTACTTC.

This chain links TRBV4-2 with TRBJ2-3; D not certain. CDR1 LGHNA and CDR2 YNFKEQ come from the germline V gene. V dropped 5 bases and J dropped 4 bases, with 19 bases sitting between them. The CDR3 sequence is 16 residues long. This CDR3 is CASSSSGQDPADTQYF. The CDR3 region has the DNA TGTGCCAGCAGCTCCTCTGGGCAGGACCCAGCAGATACGCAGTATTTT.